Shown below are 16 T cell receptor beta chains from a single sample sequenced in a study of blood T cell repertoires in COVID-19. Profiling relied on immunoSEQ multiplex PCR, and the TCRdb table lists in-frame clones only, not all of them. The profile covers a few hundred thousand clones, with around 90% appearing a single time and around 0.78% taken by the ten largest. The sample consisted of peripheral blood. The origin of the receptors is a woman aged 25 to 39 with acute or convalescent COVID-19.

V gene TRBV19 combines with J gene TRBJ2-3; 8 positions agree with TRBD2. The CDR3 consists of 15 residues. J was trimmed by 5 bases and V by 10 bases; bases with no gene match: 14. Germline V gene sequence: CDR1 LNHDA, CDR2 SQIVND (reference sequence). The CDR3 here is CATSWAGRAQDTQYF. The CDR3 DNA sequence: TGTGCCACCTCGTGGGCCGGGAGGGCCCAAGATACGCAGTATTTT.

The V gene is TRBV11-3, the J gene TRBJ2-2; 8 positions match TRBD2. The CDR3 extends over 17 amino acids. With 5 bases clipped from V and 2 bases from J, the junction kept 10 bases outside the gene matches. Germline CDR1 is SGHNT and CDR2 is YENEEA. The CDR3 reads CASSPGRTSRNTGELFF. The CDR3 DNA follows: TGTGCCAGCAGCCCCGGGCGGACTAGCAGAAACACCGGGGAGCTGTTTTTT.

The chain links TRBV6-5 to TRBJ2-5, with D tentatively TRBD2 (5 bases). CDR3 size: 13 residues. Trimming shortened V by 0 bases and J by 7 bases, and 9 bases separated the two germline ends. Germline CDR1 is MNHEY and CDR2 is SVGAGI. CDR3 amino acids: CASSYSPGGTQYF. The CDR3 nucleotides read TGTGCCAGCAGTTACTCTCCAGGAGGGACCCAGTACTTC.

This chain joins TRBV19 and TRBJ1-6; perhaps TRBD1 as D (5 bases). V lost 6 bases and J lost 5, with 8 bases in between. Germline V lookup: CDR1 LNHDA, CDR2 SQIVND (reference sequence). There are 13 residues in the CDR3. The CDR3, as DNA: TGTGCCAGTAGGACGGACAATAATTCACCCCTCCACTTT. This encodes CASRTDNNSPLHF.

This chain links TRBV5-1 with TRBJ2-3; TRBD2 matches 15 bases. The CDR3 has 18 residues. From germline, CDR1 is SGHRS and CDR2 YFSETQ. Unmatched junction bases numbered 5, after V lost 3 bases and J lost 0 bases. This CDR3 reads CASSSGLAGGPSTDTQYF. For the CDR3, the DNA is TGCGCCAGCAGCTCCGGACTAGCGGGAGGGCCTAGCACAGATACGCAGTATTTT.

The chain links TRBV5-1 to TRBJ2-1, with 9 nucleotides matching TRBD2. Germline CDR1 and CDR2: SGHRS and YFSETQ. After removal of 0 bases from V and 7 bases from J, the junction contained 5 bases not matched to a gene. CDR3 size: 15 residues. The CDR3: CASSLGLAGLNEQFF. The CDR3 bases are TGCGCCAGCAGCTTGGGTCTAGCGGGATTAAATGAGCAGTTCTTC.

The chain recombines TRBV19 with TRBJ1-3, with unresolved D. The V end lost 5 bases, the J end lost 0 bases, and 11 bases lay between the germline ends. There are 15 residues in the CDR3. Germline values: CDR1 LNHDA, CDR2 SQIVND (reference sequence). This CDR3 reads CASSFSAGSGNTIYF. The DNA of the CDR3 is TGTGCCAGTAGTTTTTCAGCAGGCTCTGGAAACACCATATATTTT.

The chain carries TRBV19 and TRBJ2-3; D remains unclear. This CDR3 contains 14 residues. Germline loops: CDR1 LNHDA, CDR2 SQIVND (reference sequence). The ends were cut back, 2 bases at V and 1 base at J, with 7 bases in the middle. CDR3 nucleotide sequence: TGTGCCAGTAGTATAATGGCTGGCACAGATACGCAGTATTTT. This codes for CASSIMAGTDTQYF.

The chain carries TRBV29-1 and TRBJ2-1, with TRBD1 identical over 9 bases. This CDR3 has 14 residues. V gave up 8 bases and J gave up 4 bases; unmatched junction bases: 9. Germline CDR1 reads SQVTM; CDR2 reads ANQGSEA. This CDR3 is CSRARTGAYNEQFF. CDR3 in DNA: TGCAGCCGCGCCAGGACAGGGGCTTACAATGAGCAGTTCTTC.

This sequence joins TRBV6-4 and TRBJ1-2; maybe TRBD1 (5 bases). The germline V gene encodes CDR1 MRHNA and CDR2 SNTAGT. The CDR3 contains 15 residues. V was shortened by 10 bases and J by 0 bases, with 18 bases between the two germline ends. The CDR3 nucleotides read TGTGCCACCAAGGGGCCGACGCTAGCTAACTATGGCTACACCTTC. Translated, it gives CATKGPTLANYGYTF.

This rearrangement joins TRBV28 to TRBJ2-7, with TRBD2 as a possible D gene (6 bases). CDR1 MDHEN and CDR2 SYDVKM come from the germline V gene. V was clipped by 6 bases and J by 2 bases, with 17 bases between them. CDR3 length: 15 amino acids. Here the CDR3 reads CASSGDPGRTYEQYF. The CDR3 region has the DNA TGTGCCAGCAGCGGGGACCCGGGGAGGACCTACGAGCAGTACTTC. Based on the CDR3 plus reference TRBV28 and TRBJ2-7, the full variable domain is DVKVTQSSRYLVKRTGEKVFLECVQDMDHENMFWYRQDPGLGLRLIYFSYDVKMKEKGDIPEGYSVSREKKERFSLILESASTNQTSMYLCASSGDPGRTYEQYFGPGTRLTVT.

This clone is a singleton in its sample. This rearrangement joins TRBV29-1 to TRBJ2-1; the match to TRBD2 covers 9 bases. CDR1 is SQVTM, CDR2 ANQGSEA, per germline. The CDR3 has 18 amino acids. Losses at the gene ends were 1 base for V and 0 bases for J; bases not matched to a gene: 10. CDR3 amino acids: CSVEGPRTSAFSYNEQFF. The CDR3 nucleotides read TGCAGCGTTGAAGGACCGAGGACTAGCGCTTTCTCCTACAATGAGCAGTTCTTC.

This chain uses TRBV30 with TRBJ1-5; TRBD1 matches at 10 bases. After removal of 2 bases from V and 5 bases from J, the junction contained 3 bases not matched to a gene. This CDR3 region has 14 residues. The germline CDR1 and CDR2 sequences are GTSNPN and SVGIG (reference sequence). For the CDR3, the DNA is TGTGCCTGGAGTCCGGGGACAGGGGATCAGCCCCAGCATTTT. It is translated as CAWSPGTGDQPQHF.

V usage is TRBV15 and J usage is TRBJ1-3; D uncertain. Per the germline V gene, CDR1 is LNHNV and CDR2 is YYDKDF (reference sequence). The CDR3 sequence is 16 residues long. V lost 1 base to trimming and J lost 0 bases, with 10 bases between them. DNA for the CDR3: TGTGCCACCAGCAGAGTGGCCACAAACTCTGGAAACACCATATATTTT. Translation gives CATSRVATNSGNTIYF.

This chain uses TRBV7-3 with TRBJ2-3; 8 bases fit TRBD1. This CDR3 is built from 16 residues. Looked up from germline, CDR1 is SGHTA and CDR2 is FQGTGA. Trimming took 5 bases from V and 4 from J; bases not matched to a gene: 11. This CDR3 is CASSGWTGIFADTQYF. CDR3 sequence (DNA): TGTGCCAGCAGCGGATGGACAGGGATCTTTGCAGATACGCAGTATTTT.

The chain joins TRBV3-1 (or the pseudogene TRBV3-2) to TRBJ2-3, with TRBD2 as a possible D gene (6 bases). This CDR3 has 15 residues. Trimming left V 2 bases short and J 2 bases short, with 11 bases between. In germline, CDR1 is LGHDT, CDR2 YNNKEL (reference sequence). Here the CDR3 reads CASSQFGRSTDTQYF. The CDR3 nucleotides are TGTGCCAGCAGCCAATTCGGGAGATCCACAGATACGCAGTATTTT.